This entry concerns a single T cell receptor beta chain. Per the original data handling: The assay estimated nucleated cells by amplifying reference gene primers. Sequencing was performed with immunoSEQ multiplex PCR; in TCRdb, only in-frame clones are kept and a portion is missing. V, J and clone size were drawn from that table, and D and trimming were deduced from the DNA. The sample records fewer than 120,000 clones, roughly 82% being singletons. The CDR3 extends over 13 amino acids. From germline, CDR1 is KGHDR and CDR2 SFDVKD. V lost 4 bases, J lost 2 bases, and 7 bases lay in between. The data derive from a study of blood T cell repertoires in COVID-19. Study information: Sites across the United States, Italy and Spain contributed samples from acute and convalescent COVID-19. The analysed material was cDNA or gDNA that came from T cells, B-cell-depleted T cells, or PBMCs.

The rearrangement uses TRBV24-1 and TRBJ2-5, with D uncertain. Sequencing input: peripheral blood. This TCR was recovered from a woman aged 60-75 years with acute or convalescent COVID-19. CDR3: CATSEAEQETQYF. The CDR3 nucleotides read TGTGCCACCAGTGAGGCGGAACAAGAGACCCAGTACTTC.